This TCR beta chain is from a study of identical twins. TCRdb itself ran the 5' RACE reads through MiXCR, one entry per CDR3 protein. The sample yields around 530,000 distinct CDR3 sequences, over 12% seen once. This clonotype was seen a few times. This same sample was also taken into another study, of yellow fever vaccine responses in identical twins. From that second work: A vaccine T cell response that seemed partly convergent and partly personalized was reported in twins.

This sequence was found in a woman younger than 35 in good health. The sequencing input was CD4+ T cells sorted from blood.

CDR3 region: CSASGPANYGYTF. CDR3 in DNA: TGCAGTGCTTCGGGACCGGCTAACTATGGCTACACCTTC. This chain links TRBV20-1 with TRBJ1-2; tentatively, D is TRBD1 (5 bases). The CDR3 loop spans 13 amino acids. CDR1 DFQATT and CDR2 SNEGSKA come from the germline V gene (reference sequence). Trimming shortened V by 5 bases and J by 0 bases, and 10 bases separated the two germline ends.